The 25 T cell receptor beta chains in this list originate from one sample, sequenced in a study of technical replicates of blood from a handful of donors. Here immunoSEQ multiplex PCR was the method, and the copy in TCRdb shows in-frame clones only, minus some. Here the sample spans some 60,000 clones, around 87% being singletons. Sequencing was done on a sample of PBMCs. The receptors stem from a human donor in good health. Some clones in this sample may be carry-over from other donors' samples.

The chain uses TRBV7-2 and TRBJ2-5; TRBD1 matches at 7 bases. The V and J ends lost 5 bases and 4 bases, in that order; junction bases with no gene match: 7. Germline loops: CDR1 SGHTA, CDR2 FQGNSA. This CDR3 comprises 14 residues. The CDR3 region has the DNA TGTGCCAGCAGCCTTACAGGGGTGGGAGAGACCCAGTACTTC. Its translation: CASSLTGVGETQYF.

CDR3 in DNA: TGTGCCAGCAGCTTGGAGCCCTATGGGACAGGACTACAAGAGACCCAGTACTTC. Protein sequence: CASSLEPYGTGLQETQYF. V is TRBV5-4 and J is TRBJ2-5, with 8 bases that match TRBD1. Germline assignment: CDR1 SGHNT and CDR2 YYREEE (reference sequence). V lost 0 bases and J lost 2; bases outside the gene matches: 12. The CDR3 length is 18 residues.

CDR3 residues: CASSQAGVGNQPQHF. The CDR3 nucleotides are TGCGCCAGCAGCCAAGCAGGGGTCGGCAATCAGCCCCAGCATTTT. V and J are TRBV4-1 and TRBJ1-5; TRBD1 might be the D (6 bases). The CDR3 extends over 15 amino acids. Germline CDR1 is MGHRA and CDR2 is YSYEKL. The V end lost 1 base, the J end lost 2 bases, and 9 bases lay between the germline ends.

The rearrangement joins TRBV4-1 to TRBJ2-1; TRBD2 aligns across 10 bases. CDR3 length: 17 residues. Germline V gives CDR1 MGHRA, CDR2 YSYEKL. The J segment lost 7 bases and the V segment lost 0 bases, leaving 9 bases of the junction unmatched. CDR3 bases: TGCGCCAGCAGCCAAGATTGGAGAGCGGGGGGGCCTAATGAGCAGTTCTTC. Its protein is CASSQDWRAGGPNEQFF.

The chain couples TRBV7-2 to TRBJ2-7; possibly TRBD2 for D (5 bases). The CDR3 sequence is 15 residues long. With 1 base removed from V and 2 bases from J, the gap between germline ends came to 12 bases. Germline V gene sequence: CDR1 SGHTA, CDR2 FQGNSA. CDR3: CASSLVGSDTYEQYF. The DNA for the CDR3 is TGTGCCAGCAGCTTAGTCGGTAGCGACACCTACGAGCAGTACTTC.

This clone was picked up one time. The V gene is TRBV7-9, the J gene TRBJ1-1; maybe TRBD1 (5 bases). This CDR3 contains 19 residues. Trimming shortened V by 0 bases and J by 5 bases, and 25 bases separated the two germline ends. CDR1 and CDR2 (germline): SEHNR, FQNEAQ (reference sequence). The CDR3 nucleotides are TGTGCCAGCAGCTTAGCCATCTACAGAATCTCCCAAAACAGGACTGAAGCTTTCTTT. This codes for CASSLAIYRISQNRTEAFF.

CDR3: CASSFNREAFF. CDR3 nucleotides: TGTGCCAGCAGCTTTAACCGGGAAGCTTTCTTT. The chain uses TRBV5-6 and TRBJ1-1; D is uncertain. The CDR3 totals 11 residues. V was clipped by 2 bases and J by 8 bases, with 7 bases between them. Germline V gene sequence: CDR1 SGHDT, CDR2 YYEEEE.

The rearrangement uses TRBV5-1 and TRBJ2-3; D remains ambiguous. Trimming left V 4 bases short and J 0 bases short, with 12 bases between. Per germline, CDR1 SGHRS and CDR2 YFSETQ. The CDR3 is 15 residues long. The CDR3 nucleotides are TGCGCCAGCAGCCTGCTGGCGGTGAGCACAGATACGCAGTATTTT. The encoded protein is CASSLLAVSTDTQYF.

Only one count was recorded for this clone. The gene calls are TRBV5-1 and TRBJ2-3; the match to TRBD2 covers 10 bases. CDR3 length: 16 amino acids. Germline V gene data show CDR1 as SGHRS and CDR2 as YFSETQ. J was trimmed by 0 bases and V by 4 bases; bases with no gene match: 5. The chain's CDR3 is CASSPGTSASTDTQYF. The CDR3 nucleotides are TGCGCCAGCAGCCCGGGGACTAGCGCGAGCACAGATACGCAGTATTTT.

The V and J genes are TRBV27 and TRBJ2-7; possible D gene TRBD2, 6 bases. Germline CDR1 and CDR2: MNHEY and SMNVEV (reference sequence). The V end was cut by 1 base, the J end by 1 base, with 11 bases between. The CDR3 runs to 15 residues. The CDR3 loop is CASSLYGTLSYEQYF. CDR3 nucleotide sequence: TGTGCCAGCAGTTTATACGGGACTTTATCCTACGAGCAGTACTTC.

V gene TRBV5-1 combines with J gene TRBJ1-6; D perhaps matches TRBD1 (6 bases). Trimming removed 4 bases at V and 10 bases at J, with 12 bases between. The CDR3 consists of 13 residues. Germline loops: CDR1 SGHRS, CDR2 YFSETQ. CDR3 protein: CASSETGYSPLHF. The CDR3, as DNA: TGCGCCAGCAGCGAAACAGGGTACTCACCCCTCCACTTT.

The J gene is TRBJ1-3, the V gene TRBV30, with 7 bases aligning to TRBD1. V trimming: 0 bases; J trimming: 0 bases; junction bases outside the gene matches: 2. The germline V gene encodes CDR1 GTSNPN and CDR2 SVGIG (reference sequence). The length of the CDR3 is 15 residues. The CDR3: CAWSVQGNSGNTIYF. CDR3 DNA: TGTGCCTGGAGTGTACAGGGGAACTCTGGAAACACCATATATTTT.

This clone was seen just once. The CDR3 loop reads CASSNLGTGMSVYGYTF. CDR3 DNA: TGTGCCAGTAGTAACTTGGGGACAGGGATGAGTGTCTATGGCTACACCTTC. This chain joins TRBV19 and TRBJ1-2; 9 positions match TRBD1. The trim removed 4 bases at V and 4 bases at J, leaving 13 bases unmatched. CDR1 is LNHDA, CDR2 SQIVND, per germline (reference sequence). This CDR3 contains 17 residues.

The V gene is TRBV29-1, the J gene TRBJ1-2; 8 positions agree with TRBD1. This CDR3 is built from 12 residues. Trimming took 5 bases from V and 7 from J; bases not matched to a gene: 6. CDR1 is SQVTM and CDR2 is ANQGSEA in the germline V gene. This chain's CDR3 is CSVPRGLGGYTF. Written as DNA, the CDR3 is TGCAGCGTTCCCAGGGGGCTGGGTGGCTACACCTTC.

The count of this clone is one. The CDR3 sequence is CASSLLPSNTDTQYF. The CDR3 nucleotides are TGTGCCAGCAGTTTATTGCCTAGCAACACAGATACGCAGTATTTT. The chain recombines TRBV27 with TRBJ2-3; D possibly corresponds to TRBD2 (5 bases). CDR3 length: 15 amino acids. V dropped 1 base and J dropped 2 bases, with 10 bases sitting between them. Germline values: CDR1 MNHEY, CDR2 SMNVEV (reference sequence).

The chain couples TRBV6-1 to TRBJ2-1; 11 bases match TRBD1. The germline V gene has CDR1 MNHNS and CDR2 SASEGT. Trimming cost V 5 bases and J 4 bases; bases outside gene matches: 4. The CDR3 is made up of 15 amino acids. The CDR3, as DNA: TGTGCCAGCAGTACCCGGGACAGGGGGTACAATGAGCAGTTCTTC. It specifies CASSTRDRGYNEQFF.

This chain connects TRBV4-1 to TRBJ1-5; TRBD1 matches at 12 bases. This CDR3 has 16 residues. Germline V gene data show CDR1 as MGHRA and CDR2 as YSYEKL. J lost 6 bases, V lost 1 base, and 4 bases had no gene match. As DNA, the CDR3 is TGCGCCAGCAGCCAAGTGGGACAGGGGGCTCTTCAGCCCCAGCATTTT. Protein product: CASSQVGQGALQPQHF.

The V and J genes are TRBV6-5 and TRBJ2-7; the D gene is possibly TRBD2 (6 bases). In germline, CDR1 is MNHEY, CDR2 SVGAGI. The CDR3 length is 16 residues. With 2 bases removed from V and 0 bases from J, the gap between germline ends came to 14 bases. CDR3: CASSYGSGGSSYEQYF. CDR3 bases: TGTGCCAGCAGTTACGGATCTGGAGGGAGCTCCTACGAGCAGTACTTC.

This chain joins TRBV11-2 and TRBJ2-7; the match to TRBD2 covers 8 bases. The CDR3 totals 14 residues. Trimming at V came to 5 bases and at J to 5 bases, leaving 8 bases not matched to a gene. Germline V gene sequence: CDR1 SGHAT, CDR2 FQNNGV. The chain's CDR3 is CASSPAGAMNEQYF. CDR3 bases: TGTGCCAGCAGCCCAGCGGGAGCTATGAACGAGCAGTACTTC.

V usage is TRBV4-3 and J usage is TRBJ2-7, with TRBD2 matching over 7 bases. The CDR3 runs 14 residues. The J segment lost 2 bases and the V segment lost 3 bases, leaving 4 bases of the junction unmatched. Germline CDR1 is LGHNA and CDR2 is YSLEER. The CDR3 nucleotides are TGCGCCAGCAGCCAGGTGGGGGGGACCTACGAGCAGTACTTC. Translated: CASSQVGGTYEQYF.

V gene TRBV7-9 combines with J gene TRBJ1-5; 8 nucleotides agree with TRBD1. Looked up from germline, CDR1 is SEHNR and CDR2 is FQNEAQ (reference sequence). Trimming took 4 bases from V and 6 from J; bases not matched to a gene: 2. The CDR3 has 13 residues. CDR3 protein: CASSSTGGQPQHF. The CDR3 coding sequence is TGTGCCAGCAGCTCAACAGGGGGTCAGCCCCAGCATTTT. The full variable domain, completed using reference TRBV7-9 and TRBJ1-5, is DTGVSQNPRHKITKRGQNVTFRCDPISEHNRLYWYRQTLGQGPEFLTYFQNEAQLEKSRLLSDRFSAERPKGSFSTLEIQRTEQGDSAMYLCASSSTGGQPQHFGDGTRLSIL.

V gene TRBV30 combines with J gene TRBJ2-3; D may be TRBD2 (5 bases). CDR3 size: 12 residues. The germline V gene has CDR1 GTSNPN and CDR2 SVGIG (reference sequence). V was cut by 0 bases and J by 6 bases, with 7 bases left in between. CDR3 sequence reads: CAWSVRRDTQYF. CDR3 nucleotides: TGTGCCTGGAGTGTCCGGAGGGATACGCAGTATTTT.

The rearrangement links TRBV6-5 to TRBJ2-5, with 8 bases aligning to TRBD2. Germline V gives CDR1 MNHEY, CDR2 SVGAGI. The CDR3 runs to 13 residues. Germline trimming cut 6 bases from V and 5 bases from J; bases unmatched to any gene: 5. CDR3 protein: CASRGPGGETQYF. The CDR3 nucleotides read TGTGCCAGCAGAGGTCCGGGGGGGGAGACCCAGTACTTC.

This clone was recorded once. The J gene is TRBJ2-1, the V gene TRBV10-3, with TRBD2 matching 12 bases. The CDR3 sequence is 16 residues long. The V segment lost 10 bases and the J segment 1 base; nucleotides outside the gene matches: 8. Germline V CDR1 and CDR2: ENHRY, SYGVKD. In nucleotides, the CDR3 is TGTGCCACTGAAGGAACTAGCGGGGGGTCCTACAATGAGCAGTTCTTC. This translates into CATEGTSGGSYNEQFF.

The V gene is TRBV7-2, the J gene TRBJ1-2; TRBD1 aligns across 8 bases. CDR1 is SGHTA and CDR2 is FQGNSA in the germline V gene. Trimming cost V 2 bases and J 8 bases; bases outside gene matches: 13. CDR3 length: 16 amino acids. The CDR3 here is CASSLSQGAAIRGYTF. Here the CDR3 DNA reads TGTGCCAGCAGCTTATCCCAGGGGGCGGCGATAAGAGGCTACACCTTC. Looking up the rest from reference TRBV7-2 and TRBJ1-2 gives the full variable domain: GAGVSQSPSNKVTEKGKDVELRCDPISGHTALYWYRQSLGQGLEFLIYFQGNSAPDKSGLPSDRFSAERTGGSVSTLTIQRTQQEDSAVYLCASSLSQGAAIRGYTFGSGTRLTVV.